This TCR beta chain stems from a study of blood T cell repertoires in COVID-19. Study as a whole: Acute and convalescent COVID-19 samples came from the United States, Italy and Spain. PBMCs, B-cell-depleted T cells, or T cells were the source of the cDNA or gDNA that made up the material.

Germline CDR1 and CDR2: LNHDA and SQIVND (reference sequence). Between the trimmed V and J ends, which lost 7 bases and 7 bases, there was a span of 13 bases. The CDR3 consists of 12 residues. Original analysis: How many nucleated cells were present was estimated from reference gene primer amplification. Using immunoSEQ multiplex PCR, the repertoire was profiled, and TCRdb retains in-frame clones only, with some absent. That table furnishes V, J and clone size, whereas the DNA furnished D and trimming. The sample includes roughly 130,000 clones, about four fifths seen only once; the top ten take around 2.7%.

This TCR derives from a woman of 80 years or more with acute or convalescent COVID-19. V is TRBV19 and J is TRBJ1-1; weak D call: TRBD1 (5 bases). The sequencing input was peripheral blood. The CDR3 coding sequence is TGTGCCAGTAACAACATGGGGGGTGAAGCTTTCTTT. As protein: CASNNMGGEAFF.